This entry is about one T cell receptor beta chain. No antigen is known for it. The record originates from a study of Graves' ophthalmopathy and Graves' hyperthyroidism. RNA transcripts were the template, and TCR beta CDR3 regions were amplified from them. Second-round multiplex PCR came after a first-round RT-PCR that employed HTBI primers. A single record per CDR3 protein comes from TCRdb applying MiXCR to the multiplex PCR reads. In the table there are 150,000 to 200,000 distinct CDR3 sequences, approximately 40% of which are singletons. The germline gives CDR1 LNHNV, CDR2 YYDKDF (reference sequence). With 1 base removed from V and 5 bases from J, the gap between germline ends came to 11 bases. The CDR3 totals 14 residues. Study-wide results and caveats: The authors also found most expanded thyroid clonotypes above 0.001 frequency in blood.

Sequencing used peripheral blood. The TCR was taken from a man aged 25 to 45 with Graves' ophthalmopathy. The chain carries TRBV15 and TRBJ1-1; maybe TRBD1 (5 bases). The CDR3 DNA reads as TGTGCCACCAGCAGAGCAACAGGTAATACTGAAGCTTTCTTT. This codes for CATSRATGNTEAFF.